This T cell receptor beta chain came from a study of cytomegalovirus exposure and HLA in healthy donors. Study as a whole: From HLA-typed donors, an early data release held about 85 million unique TCRs.

Overall study findings and caveats: Cytomegalovirus-associated TCR beta chains were listed, numbering 150 to 200. A few CMV-associated chains were confirmed in vitro to be specific for CMV antigens. In all likelihood, a cluster of highly shared sequence variants was a sequencing artifact.

The PCR was carried out with 60 Vbeta primers and 13 Jbeta primers. Repertoires were generated with immunoSEQ multiplex PCR, while TCRdb's copy carries only in-frame clones and drops some. The table lists around 170,000 clones, approximately 84% of them singletons, with 1.1% to 1.5% in the top ten. A word on this clone: Its cognate antigen is unknown.

The CDR3 length is 16 residues. The V gene end was trimmed by 0 bases and the J gene end by 0 bases; junction bases not matched to a gene: 2. CDR1 is MNHEY, CDR2 SVGAGI, per germline. The receptor's source is a girl under 18 in good health and CMV-seropositive. The V gene is TRBV6-5, the J gene TRBJ2-7; 10 bases are a match to TRBD2. Sequences were obtained from PBMCs. In DNA form, the CDR3 reads TGTGCCAGCAGTTACTCCGCTAGCGGGAGCTCCTACGAGCAGTACTTC. Amino acid sequence: CASSYSASGSSYEQYF.